The sequence of this TCR beta chain was determined in a study of shared clonotypes between healthy human individuals. Assay: immunoSEQ multiplex PCR; the TCRdb copy retains only in-frame clones and omits some. The table shows under 1,100,000 clones, with around 82% occurring only once. Per the germline V gene, CDR1 is LNHDA and CDR2 is SQIVND (reference sequence). V dropped 11 bases and J dropped 8 bases, with 15 bases sitting between them. The CDR3 sequence is 12 residues long. The sequencing input was memory CD4+ T cells from PBMCs. Subset: CD45RA-negative fraction. The TCR originated in a man younger than 35 in good health. Some clones in this sample may be carry-over from other donors' samples. The V gene is TRBV19, the J gene TRBJ1-4, with a weak D call TRBD1 (5 bases). As DNA, the CDR3 is TGTGCCGCCGGGACGGGCCTAGAAAAACTGTTTTTT. Translated, it gives CAAGTGLEKLFF.